This T cell receptor (beta chain) originates from a study of blood T cell repertoires in COVID-19. Study in general: Some COVID-19 samples were acute and others convalescent; all came from the United States, Italy and Spain. PBMCs, B-cell-depleted T cells, or T cells provided the cDNA or gDNA that made up the material.

Produced via immunoSEQ multiplex PCR; TCRdb's table is partial and in-frame only. Of 350,000 or so clones in the sample, over 70% are singletons; the top ten hold 2.5% to 3.5%. CDR3 length: 13 amino acids. Germline V gene data show CDR1 as KGHDR and CDR2 as SFDVKD. The junction had 9 bases not matched to a gene; V was cut back by 7 bases and J by 7 bases. The rearrangement links TRBV24-1 to TRBJ2-7; 7 bases are shared with TRBD2. This sequence was found in a man under 40 with active or convalescent COVID-19. Sequenced: peripheral blood. CDR3 bases: TGTGCCACCAGAGGAGGCAGGGAGGGAGAGCAGTACTTC. It specifies CATRGGREGEQYF.